These 16 T cell receptor beta chains originate from one sample sequenced in a study of blood T cell repertoires in COVID-19. Sequencing was performed with immunoSEQ multiplex PCR; in TCRdb, only in-frame clones are kept and a portion is missing. This table has 200,000 to 250,000 clones, 70% to 90% appearing once. The sequenced material came from peripheral blood. The receptor set was obtained from a man aged 45-65 years with acute or convalescent COVID-19.

This clone was recorded many times. The chain recombines TRBV5-1 with TRBJ1-1; D not certain. V lost 2 bases and J lost 3, with 14 bases in between. Germline V lookup: CDR1 SGHRS, CDR2 YFSETQ. This CDR3 comprises 15 residues. The CDR3 sequence: CASSFTDGGYTEAFF. The CDR3 DNA reads as TGCGCCAGCAGCTTTACGGATGGAGGATACACTGAAGCTTTCTTT.

The J gene is TRBJ1-1, the V gene TRBV30, with TRBD1 as a possible D gene (6 bases). This CDR3 region has 14 residues. V gave up 2 bases and J gave up 0 bases, with 10 bases separating them. Per germline, CDR1 GTSNPN and CDR2 SVGIG (reference sequence). This chain's CDR3 is CAWSRGAVNTEAFF. The CDR3, as DNA: TGTGCCTGGAGTCGGGGGGCCGTGAACACTGAAGCTTTCTTT.

The rearrangement uses TRBV25-1 and TRBJ1-2, with D uncertain. Germline V gene lookup returns CDR1 MGHDK and CDR2 SYGVNS. This CDR3 contains 15 residues. V was pared by 1 base and J by 8 bases, with 17 bases between. The CDR3 region has the DNA TGTGCCAGCAGTGAATCCCCGACCCCGGCGGGAGGCTACACCTTC. It specifies CASSESPTPAGGYTF.

In nucleotides, the CDR3 is TGTGCCAGCAGCTTACGGACAGGGCGATCCTCTGGAAACACCATATATTTT. As protein: CASSLRTGRSSGNTIYF. The chain combines TRBV7-9 with TRBJ1-3; 8 bases agree with TRBD1. The CDR3 covers 17 residues. Germline V CDR1 and CDR2: SEHNR, FQNEAQ (reference sequence). Trimming at V came to 2 bases and at J to 0 bases, leaving 6 bases not matched to a gene.

The chain links TRBV2 to TRBJ1-1; 8 bases line up with TRBD1. With 10 bases clipped from V and 5 bases from J, the junction kept 9 bases outside the gene matches. Germline lookup yields CDR1 SNHLY and CDR2 FYNNEI. This CDR3 has 13 amino acids. The CDR3 region is CATKDREGTEAFF. DNA for the CDR3: TGTGCCACCAAGGACAGGGAAGGGACTGAAGCTTTCTTT.

J is TRBJ1-2 and V is TRBV25-1; 11 bases are shared with TRBD1. The germline V gene encodes CDR1 MGHDK and CDR2 SYGVNS. There are 13 residues in the CDR3. Trimming at V came to 10 bases and at J to 6 bases, leaving 7 bases not matched to a gene. CDR3 sequence: CATRTGGKDGYTF. The CDR3, as DNA: TGTGCCACCCGGACAGGGGGCAAGGATGGCTACACCTTC.

The rearrangement uses TRBV10-3 and TRBJ2-1, with TRBD1 matching 7 bases. J gave up 2 bases and V 2 bases, and 6 bases lay outside the gene matches. Germline-derived CDR1 and CDR2 are ENHRY and SYGVKD. This CDR3 is built from 16 residues. Written as DNA, the CDR3 is TGTGCCATCAGTGAGAGTTTGGGACAGACCTACAATGAGCAGTTCTTC. Translating it yields CAISESLGQTYNEQFF.

The gene calls are TRBV15 and TRBJ1-1; no reliable D call. Germline CDR1 reads LNHNV; CDR2 reads YYDKDF (reference sequence). The V end was cut by 5 bases, the J end by 4 bases, with 14 bases between. The CDR3 covers 14 residues. The CDR3 DNA reads TGTGCCACCAGCCCCGGCGGAACGAGCACTGAAGCTTTCTTT. Its protein is CATSPGGTSTEAFF.

This sequence joins TRBV7-3 and TRBJ2-6; 7 nucleotides line up with TRBD1. This CDR3 is built from 18 residues. Germline CDR1 SGHTA, CDR2 FQGTGA. The trim removed 5 bases at V and 0 bases at J, leaving 10 bases unmatched. The CDR3 loop reads CASSLTPGQLSGANVLTF. The DNA of the CDR3 is TGTGCCAGCAGCCTCACCCCGGGACAGCTCTCTGGGGCCAACGTCCTGACTTTC.

This chain uses TRBV7-6 with TRBJ1-2, with a possible D match to TRBD1 (5 bases). Germline CDR1 is SGHVS and CDR2 is FNYEAQ. The CDR3 totals 15 residues. V was clipped by 5 bases and J by 2 bases, with 15 bases between them. For the CDR3, the DNA is TGTGCCAGCAGCCCCAATGCAGGGAACAACTATGGCTACACCTTC. This encodes CASSPNAGNNYGYTF.

The chain links TRBV7-9 to TRBJ1-4; possibly TRBD1 for D (5 bases). Germline values: CDR1 SEHNR, CDR2 FQNEAQ (reference sequence). This CDR3 comprises 15 residues. Trimming took off 3 bases at V and 4 bases at J, with 12 bases between the two ends. In DNA form, the CDR3 reads TGTGCCAGCAGCTTCGACCAGGGCTATAATGAAAAACTGTTTTTT. Amino acid sequence: CASSFDQGYNEKLFF.

The rearrangement uses TRBV20-1 and TRBJ1-1, with D possibly TRBD1 on 5 matching bases. Germline CDR1 reads DFQATT; CDR2 reads SNEGSKA (reference sequence). The CDR3 consists of 13 residues. V was pared by 4 bases and J by 5 bases, with 14 bases between. The CDR3 is CSAIDRGLTEAFF. As DNA, the CDR3 is TGCAGTGCTATTGATAGGGGTTTAACTGAAGCTTTCTTT.

J is TRBJ1-1 and V is TRBV2; TRBD1 might be the D (6 bases). This CDR3 contains 14 residues. Trimming removed 5 bases at V and 1 base at J, with 11 bases between. Germline V CDR1 and CDR2: SNHLY, FYNNEI. The chain's CDR3 is CASSWTVPNTEAFF. DNA for the CDR3: TGTGCCAGCAGTTGGACAGTACCGAACACTGAAGCTTTCTTT.

The chain carries TRBV3-1 (or the pseudogene TRBV3-2) and TRBJ1-2; D ambiguous. This CDR3 is built from 12 residues. Germline V gene sequence: CDR1 LGHDT, CDR2 YNNKEL (reference sequence). The V end was cut by 1 base, the J end by 8 bases, with 8 bases between. This CDR3 is CASSQGSGGYTF. The CDR3 bases are TGTGCCAGCAGCCAAGGAAGCGGGGGCTACACCTTC.

The CDR3 nucleotides are TGCGCCAGCAGGCAGACAGGGGAAGAGACCCAGTACTTC. Translating it yields CASRQTGEETQYF. V gene TRBV5-1 combines with J gene TRBJ2-5; 8 nucleotides align to TRBD1. Unmatched junction bases numbered 3, after V lost 5 bases and J lost 3 bases. Germline V lookup: CDR1 SGHRS, CDR2 YFSETQ. This CDR3 comprises 13 residues.

Regarding this clone: The sample carries other DNA sequences with the same CDR3. The chain is built from TRBV5-1 and TRBJ2-3; 7 nucleotides align to TRBD2. Germline assignment: CDR1 SGHRS and CDR2 YFSETQ. The CDR3 runs 15 residues. Trimming at V came to 1 base and at J to 0 bases, leaving 2 bases not matched to a gene. CDR3 nucleotide sequence: TGCGCCAGCAGCTTGTCGGGGGGAAGCACAGATACGCAGTATTTT. Amino acid sequence: CASSLSGGSTDTQYF.